This TCR beta chain was sequenced during a study of identical twins. TCRdb re-called the 5' RACE reads with MiXCR, one entry per CDR3 protein. This table holds some 270,000 distinct CDR3 sequences, about 8% found once. CDR3 length: 12 amino acids. Germline CDR1 LNHDA, CDR2 SQIVND (reference sequence). The V end lost 3 bases, the J end lost 4 bases, and 5 bases lay between the germline ends. The sample also formed part of further work on yellow fever vaccine responses in identical twins.

This receptor was identified in a woman younger than 35 in good health. Sequencing used CD8+ T cells sorted from blood. The chain has TRBV19 and TRBJ2-3; D call uncertain. The DNA of the CDR3 is TGTGCCAGTAGTATGCAGGCAGATACGCAGTATTTT. This encodes CASSMQADTQYF.